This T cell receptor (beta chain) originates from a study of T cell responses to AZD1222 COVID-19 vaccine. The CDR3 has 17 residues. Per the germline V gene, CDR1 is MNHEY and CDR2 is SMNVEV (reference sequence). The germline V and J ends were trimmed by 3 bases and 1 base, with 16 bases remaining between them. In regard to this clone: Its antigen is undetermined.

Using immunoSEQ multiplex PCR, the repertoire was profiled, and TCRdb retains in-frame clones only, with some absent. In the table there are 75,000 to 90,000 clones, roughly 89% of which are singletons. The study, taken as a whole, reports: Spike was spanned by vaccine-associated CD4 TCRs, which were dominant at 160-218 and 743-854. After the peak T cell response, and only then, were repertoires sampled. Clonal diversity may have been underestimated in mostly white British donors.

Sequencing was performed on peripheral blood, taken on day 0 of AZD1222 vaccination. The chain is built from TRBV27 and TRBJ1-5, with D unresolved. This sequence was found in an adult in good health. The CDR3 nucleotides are TGTGCCAGCAGTTTCCCGGGTGGGGAGGTAAGCAATCAGCCCCAGCATTTT. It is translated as CASSFPGGEVSNQPQHF.